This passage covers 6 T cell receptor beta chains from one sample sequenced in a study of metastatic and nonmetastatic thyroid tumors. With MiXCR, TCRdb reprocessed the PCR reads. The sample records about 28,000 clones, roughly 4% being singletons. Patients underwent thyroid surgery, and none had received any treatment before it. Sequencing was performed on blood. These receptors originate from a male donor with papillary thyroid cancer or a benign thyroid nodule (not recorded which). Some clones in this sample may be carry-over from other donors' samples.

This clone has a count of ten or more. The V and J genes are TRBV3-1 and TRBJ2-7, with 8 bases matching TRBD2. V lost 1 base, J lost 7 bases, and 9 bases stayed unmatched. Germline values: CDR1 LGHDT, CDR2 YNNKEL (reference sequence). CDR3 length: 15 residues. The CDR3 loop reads CASSQGAGGLGEQYF. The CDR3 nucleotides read TGTGCCAGCAGCCAAGGGGCGGGAGGATTGGGGGAGCAGTACTTC.

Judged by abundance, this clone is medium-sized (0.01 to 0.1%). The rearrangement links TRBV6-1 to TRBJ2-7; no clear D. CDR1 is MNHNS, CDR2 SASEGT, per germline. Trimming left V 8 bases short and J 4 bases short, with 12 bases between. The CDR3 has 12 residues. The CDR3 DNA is TGTGCCAGCGGGATGGGGTATTACGAGCAGTACTTC. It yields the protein CASGMGYYEQYF.

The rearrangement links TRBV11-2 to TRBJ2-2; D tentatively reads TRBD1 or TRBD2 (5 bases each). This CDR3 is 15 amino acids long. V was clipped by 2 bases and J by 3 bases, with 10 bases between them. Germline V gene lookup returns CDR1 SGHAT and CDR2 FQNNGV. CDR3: CASSLQGADTGELFF. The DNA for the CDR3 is TGTGCCAGCAGCTTACAGGGAGCGGACACCGGGGAGCTGTTTTTT.

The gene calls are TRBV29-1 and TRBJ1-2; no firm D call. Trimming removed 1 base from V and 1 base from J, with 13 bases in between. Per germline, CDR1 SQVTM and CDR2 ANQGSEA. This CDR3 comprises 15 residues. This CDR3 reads CSVEVLAGDNYGYTF. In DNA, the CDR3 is TGCAGCGTTGAAGTTTTGGCAGGAGATAACTATGGCTACACCTTC.

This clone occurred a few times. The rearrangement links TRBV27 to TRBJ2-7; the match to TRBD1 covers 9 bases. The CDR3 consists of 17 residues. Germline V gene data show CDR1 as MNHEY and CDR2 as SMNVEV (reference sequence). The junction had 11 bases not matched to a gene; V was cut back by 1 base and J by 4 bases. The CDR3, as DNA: TGTGCCAGCAGTTTATATAGTTCCGGGACAGGGTCGTACGAGCAGTACTTC. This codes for CASSLYSSGTGSYEQYF.

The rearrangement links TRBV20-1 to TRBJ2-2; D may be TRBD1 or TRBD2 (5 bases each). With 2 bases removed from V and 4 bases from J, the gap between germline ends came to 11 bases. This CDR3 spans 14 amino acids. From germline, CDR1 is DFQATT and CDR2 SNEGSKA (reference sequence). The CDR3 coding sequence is TGCAGTGCTAGACTCCCGAGGGGCACCGGGGAGCTGTTTTTT. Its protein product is CSARLPRGTGELFF.